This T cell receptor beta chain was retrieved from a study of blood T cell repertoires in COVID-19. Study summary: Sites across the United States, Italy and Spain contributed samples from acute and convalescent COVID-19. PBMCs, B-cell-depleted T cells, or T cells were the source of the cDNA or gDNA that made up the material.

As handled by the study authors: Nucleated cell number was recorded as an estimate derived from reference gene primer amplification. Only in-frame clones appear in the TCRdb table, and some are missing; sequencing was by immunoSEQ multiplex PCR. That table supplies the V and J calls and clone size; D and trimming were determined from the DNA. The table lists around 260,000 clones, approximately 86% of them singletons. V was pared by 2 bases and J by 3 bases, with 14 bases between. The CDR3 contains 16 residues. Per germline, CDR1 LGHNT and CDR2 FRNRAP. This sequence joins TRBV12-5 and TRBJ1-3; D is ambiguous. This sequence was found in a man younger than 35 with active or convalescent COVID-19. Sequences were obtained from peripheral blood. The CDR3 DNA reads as TGTGCTAGTGGTTTGCGGCGGCCCGGAGGTGGAAACACCATATATTTT. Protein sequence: CASGLRRPGGGNTIYF.